This T cell receptor (beta chain) was sequenced for a study of glioma-infiltrating T cells after dendritic cell vaccination. This clone appeared once. The CDR3 runs 17 residues. Germline V gene lookup returns CDR1 SGHNT and CDR2 YYREEE (reference sequence). Trimming took 0 bases from V and 4 from J; bases not matched to a gene: 8. Sample time point: after dendritic cell vaccination, including at tumor progression/relapse. Some clones are missing from TCRdb's copy, which holds only in-frame ones; the method was immunoSEQ multiplex PCR. The table includes 75,000 to 85,000 clones, around 90% detected once.

This sample comprised blood, obtained after dendritic cell vaccination. The TCR sequence derives from a human donor with glioblastoma. The chain links TRBV5-4 to TRBJ2-3; 10 bases align to TRBD2. CDR3 sequence: CASSLEASGSFADTQYF. In DNA, the CDR3 is TGTGCCAGCAGCTTGGAGGCTAGCGGGAGTTTCGCAGATACGCAGTATTTT.